The entry below describes one T cell receptor (beta chain). Antigen specificity is unknown. The sample belongs to a study of response to subunit inactivated influenza vaccine. General study findings and limits: Authors suggested each seasonal flu vaccination may recruit only limited numbers of new T cells.

TCRdb reprocessed the RT-PCR reads via MiXCR and lists one record per CDR3 protein. The sample contains more than 550,000 distinct CDR3 sequences, approximately 10% of which appear only once. Germline CDR1 and CDR2: PRHDT and FYEKMQ (reference sequence). The CDR3 is 12 residues long. Trimming left V 5 bases short and J 0 bases short, with 5 bases between. The TCR sequence derives from a man aged 50 to 59 who received an inactivated influenza vaccine. The material was PBMCs from blood, obtained on the day of vaccination. This rearrangement joins TRBV13 to TRBJ2-7; the D is unclear. CDR3: CASSGVSYEQYF. CDR3 nucleotides: TGTGCCAGCAGCGGTGTCTCCTACGAGCAGTACTTC.